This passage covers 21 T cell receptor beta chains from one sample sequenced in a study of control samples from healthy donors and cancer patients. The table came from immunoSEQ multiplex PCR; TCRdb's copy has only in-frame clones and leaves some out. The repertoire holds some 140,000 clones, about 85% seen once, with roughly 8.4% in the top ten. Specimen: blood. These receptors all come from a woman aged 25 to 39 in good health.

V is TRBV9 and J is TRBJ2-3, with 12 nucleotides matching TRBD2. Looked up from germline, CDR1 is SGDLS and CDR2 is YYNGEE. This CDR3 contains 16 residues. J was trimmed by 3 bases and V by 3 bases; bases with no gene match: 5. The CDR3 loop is CASSGPSGRVTDTQYF. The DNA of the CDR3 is TGTGCCAGCAGCGGCCCTAGCGGGAGGGTAACAGATACGCAGTATTTT.

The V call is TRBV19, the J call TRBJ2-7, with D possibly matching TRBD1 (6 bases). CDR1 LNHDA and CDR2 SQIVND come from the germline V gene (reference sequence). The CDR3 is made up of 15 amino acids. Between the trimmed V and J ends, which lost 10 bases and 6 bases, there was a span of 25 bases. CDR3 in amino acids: CATSNRDPSQPEQYF. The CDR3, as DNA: TGTGCCACCTCGAACAGGGATCCCTCCCAACCCGAGCAGTACTTC.

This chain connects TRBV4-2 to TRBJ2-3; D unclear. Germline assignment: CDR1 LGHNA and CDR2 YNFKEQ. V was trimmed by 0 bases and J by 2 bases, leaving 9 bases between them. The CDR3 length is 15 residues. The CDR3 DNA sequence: TGTGCCAGCAGCCAAGAGAACAATCCCACAGATACGCAGTATTTT. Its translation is CASSQENNPTDTQYF.

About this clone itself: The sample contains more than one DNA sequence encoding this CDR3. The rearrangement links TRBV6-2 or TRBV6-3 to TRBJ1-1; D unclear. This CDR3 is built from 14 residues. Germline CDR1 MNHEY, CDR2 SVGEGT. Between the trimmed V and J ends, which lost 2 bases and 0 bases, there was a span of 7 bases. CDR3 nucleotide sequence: TGTGCCAGCAGTTACCGGGGTATGAACACTGAAGCTTTCTTT. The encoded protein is CASSYRGMNTEAFF.

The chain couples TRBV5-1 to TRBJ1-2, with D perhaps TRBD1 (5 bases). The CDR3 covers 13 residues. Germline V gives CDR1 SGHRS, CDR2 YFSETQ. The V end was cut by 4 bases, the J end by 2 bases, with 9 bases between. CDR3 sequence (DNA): TGCGCCAGCAGCCAGCCAGGGAACTATGGCTACACCTTC. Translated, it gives CASSQPGNYGYTF.

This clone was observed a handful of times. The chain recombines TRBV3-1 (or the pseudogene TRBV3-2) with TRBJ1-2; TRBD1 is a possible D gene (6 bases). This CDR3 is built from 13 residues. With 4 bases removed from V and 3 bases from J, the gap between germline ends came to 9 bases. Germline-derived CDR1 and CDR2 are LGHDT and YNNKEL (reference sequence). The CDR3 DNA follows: TGTGCCAGCAGCCCTAGGACAGACTATGGCTACACCTTC. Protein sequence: CASSPRTDYGYTF.

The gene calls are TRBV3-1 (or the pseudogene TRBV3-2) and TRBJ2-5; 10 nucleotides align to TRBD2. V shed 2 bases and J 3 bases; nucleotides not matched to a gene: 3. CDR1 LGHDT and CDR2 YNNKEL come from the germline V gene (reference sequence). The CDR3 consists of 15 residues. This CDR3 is CASSQQLAGEETQYF. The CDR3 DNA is TGTGCCAGCAGCCAACAGCTAGCGGGAGAAGAGACCCAGTACTTC.

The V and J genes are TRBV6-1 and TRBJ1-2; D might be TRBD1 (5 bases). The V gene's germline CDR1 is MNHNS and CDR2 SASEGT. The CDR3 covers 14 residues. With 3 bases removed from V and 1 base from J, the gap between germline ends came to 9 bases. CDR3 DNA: TGTGCCAGCAGTGAGGGACCTTTTAACTATGGCTACACCTTC. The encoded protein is CASSEGPFNYGYTF.

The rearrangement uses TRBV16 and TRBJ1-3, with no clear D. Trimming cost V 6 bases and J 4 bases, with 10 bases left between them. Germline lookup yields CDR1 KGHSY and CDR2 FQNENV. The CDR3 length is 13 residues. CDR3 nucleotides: TGTGCCAGCAGTCCCCCACGGGGAAACACCATATATTTT. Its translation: CASSPPRGNTIYF.

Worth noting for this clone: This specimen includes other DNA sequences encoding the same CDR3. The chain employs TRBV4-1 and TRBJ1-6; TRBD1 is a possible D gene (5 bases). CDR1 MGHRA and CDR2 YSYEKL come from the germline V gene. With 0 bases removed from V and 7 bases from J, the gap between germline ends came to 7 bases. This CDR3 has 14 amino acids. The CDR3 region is CASSQESGNSPLHF. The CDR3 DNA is TGCGCCAGCAGCCAAGAATCAGGGAATTCACCCCTCCACTTT.

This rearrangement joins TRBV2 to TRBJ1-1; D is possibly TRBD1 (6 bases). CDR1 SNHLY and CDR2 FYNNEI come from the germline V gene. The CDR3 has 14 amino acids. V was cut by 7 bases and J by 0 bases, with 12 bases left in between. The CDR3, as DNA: TGTGCCAGCAAGGGGGACAACATGAACACTGAAGCTTTCTTT. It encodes CASKGDNMNTEAFF.

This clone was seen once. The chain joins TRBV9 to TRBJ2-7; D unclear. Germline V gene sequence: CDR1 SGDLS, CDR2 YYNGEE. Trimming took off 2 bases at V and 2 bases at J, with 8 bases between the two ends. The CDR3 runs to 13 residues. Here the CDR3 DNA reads TGTGCCAGCAGCGTGTCACCGACCTACGAGCAGTACTTC. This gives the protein CASSVSPTYEQYF.

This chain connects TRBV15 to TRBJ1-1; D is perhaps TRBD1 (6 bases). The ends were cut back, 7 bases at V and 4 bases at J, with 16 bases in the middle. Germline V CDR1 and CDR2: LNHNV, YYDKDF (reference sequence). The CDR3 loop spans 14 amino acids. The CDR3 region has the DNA TGTGCCACCATGATGGGGGCCCTGAGCACTGAAGCTTTCTTT. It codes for CATMMGALSTEAFF.

CDR3 residues: CASSSDSRGAFF. The CDR3 DNA reads as TGTGCCAGCAGCTCTGACTCGAGGGGAGCTTTCTTT. V usage is TRBV11-2 and J usage is TRBJ1-1; TRBD1 is a possible D gene (5 bases). Trimming removed 4 bases from V and 10 bases from J, with 13 bases in between. Germline CDR1 is SGHAT and CDR2 is FQNNGV. The length of the CDR3 is 12 residues. Full variable domain (outside the CDR3, taken from reference TRBV11-2 and TRBJ1-1): EAGVAQSPRYKIIEKRQSVAFWCNPISGHATLYWYQQILGQGPKLLIQFQNNGVVDDSQLPKDRFSAERLKGVDSTLKIQPAKLEDSAVYLCASSSDSRGAFFGQGTRLTVV.

DNA of the CDR3: TGCGCCAGCAGCTCCACCCGAGAGGGGACTGAAGCTTTCTTT. This codes for CASSSTREGTEAFF. The chain employs TRBV10-1 and TRBJ1-1; possible D gene TRBD1, 5 bases. This CDR3 has 14 residues. The germline CDR1 and CDR2 sequences are WNHNN and SYGVQD (reference sequence). Trimming stripped 6 bases from V and 5 bases from J, with 16 bases between.

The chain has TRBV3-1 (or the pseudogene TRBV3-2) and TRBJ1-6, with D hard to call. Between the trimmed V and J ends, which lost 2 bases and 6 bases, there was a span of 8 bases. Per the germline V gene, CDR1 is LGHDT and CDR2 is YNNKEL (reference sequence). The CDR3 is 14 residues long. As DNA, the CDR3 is TGTGCCAGCAGCCAATCGCCCGCTAATTCACCCCTCCACTTT. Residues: CASSQSPANSPLHF.

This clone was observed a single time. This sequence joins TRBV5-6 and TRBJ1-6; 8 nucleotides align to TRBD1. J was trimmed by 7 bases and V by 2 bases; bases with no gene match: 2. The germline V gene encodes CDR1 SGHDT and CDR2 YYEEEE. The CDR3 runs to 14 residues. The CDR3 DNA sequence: TGTGCCAGCAGCTTCGGACAGGGAAATTCACCCCTCCACTTT. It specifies CASSFGQGNSPLHF.

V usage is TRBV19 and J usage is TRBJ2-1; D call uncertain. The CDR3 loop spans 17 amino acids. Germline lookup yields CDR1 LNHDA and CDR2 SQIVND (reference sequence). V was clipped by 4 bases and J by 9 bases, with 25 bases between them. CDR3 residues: CASSTFRRQGSYGEQFF. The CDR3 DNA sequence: TGTGCCAGTAGTACTTTTCGGCGCCAAGGGTCCTATGGTGAGCAGTTCTTC.

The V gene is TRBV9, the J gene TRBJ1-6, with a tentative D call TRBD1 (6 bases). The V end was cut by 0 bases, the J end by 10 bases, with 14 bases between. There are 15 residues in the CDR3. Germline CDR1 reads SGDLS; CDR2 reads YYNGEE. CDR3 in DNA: TGTGCCAGCAGCGTAGCTACAGGGAGTTCATCACCCCTCCACTTT. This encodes CASSVATGSSSPLHF.

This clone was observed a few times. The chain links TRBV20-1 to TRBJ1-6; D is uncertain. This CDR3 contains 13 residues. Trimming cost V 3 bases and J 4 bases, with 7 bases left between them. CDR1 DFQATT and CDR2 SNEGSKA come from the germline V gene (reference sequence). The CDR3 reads CSASPQYNSPLHF. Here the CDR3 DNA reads TGCAGTGCTAGTCCACAGTATAATTCACCCCTCCACTTT.

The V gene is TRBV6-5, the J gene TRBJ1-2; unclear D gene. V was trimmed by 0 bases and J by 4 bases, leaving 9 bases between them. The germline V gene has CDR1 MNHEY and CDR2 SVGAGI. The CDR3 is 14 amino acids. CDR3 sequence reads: CASSYSVASYGYTF. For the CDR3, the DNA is TGTGCCAGCAGTTACTCGGTGGCAAGCTATGGCTACACCTTC.